This T cell receptor (beta chain) derives from a study of T cell changes during pregnancy in multiple sclerosis. The method was immunoSEQ multiplex PCR; TCRdb's version includes in-frame clones alone and lacks a portion of them. The repertoire holds under 110,000 clones, with 75% to 95% as singletons. V was trimmed by 5 bases and J by 4 bases, leaving 23 bases between them. The CDR3 totals 17 residues. The V gene's germline CDR1 is SGHNT and CDR2 YENEEA. The sequencing here drew on peripheral blood, taken before pregnancy. The rearrangement links TRBV11-3 to TRBJ1-2; possible D gene TRBD1, 5 bases. This clonotype originated in a female donor with multiple sclerosis, enrolled in a pregnancy study. In DNA form, the CDR3 reads TGTGCCAGCAGCCCCCGTCCGGGGGGGAGCACCCGCTATGGCTACACCTTC. The encoded protein is CASSPRPGGSTRYGYTF.